Below are 11 T cell receptor beta chains sequenced from a single sample in a study of blood T cell repertoires in COVID-19 (dated by TCRdb to 2018 to 2020). Preparation of the library involved the immunoSEQ multiplex PCR assay. Held by TCRdb, this immuneACCESS table contains in-frame sequences only and omits some clones. Under half of the omission traces to an unresolved V gene where checked; the cause of the rest is unknown. The sample table contains over 200,000 clones; only one count was recorded for 85% to 90% of them. Around 16% of the sample is held by the ten biggest clonotypes. The source material was PBMCs or T cells enriched from blood (not recorded which). The source is a man aged 18 to 29 who had recovered from COVID-19.

For the CDR3, the DNA is TGCGCCAGCAGCCAAGCAGGACAGCTTTATGGCTACACCTTC. Translation: CASSQAGQLYGYTF. J is TRBJ1-2 and V is TRBV4-1, with TRBD1 as a possible D gene (6 bases). CDR1 and CDR2 (germline): MGHRA, YSYEKL. This CDR3 has 14 residues. V was trimmed by 1 base and J by 5 bases, leaving 11 bases between them.

The rearrangement joins TRBV30 to TRBJ1-1; D is unclear. Trimming took 0 bases from V and 1 from J, leaving 6 bases between them. CDR3 length: 13 residues. The V gene's germline CDR1 is GTSNPN and CDR2 SVGIG (reference sequence). The CDR3 here is CAWSVLENTEAFF. CDR3 DNA: TGTGCCTGGAGTGTACTAGAGAACACTGAAGCTTTCTTT.

The chain recombines TRBV10-3 with TRBJ2-7, with 11 bases matching TRBD1. Germline trimming cut 6 bases from V and 4 bases from J; bases unmatched to any gene: 2. This CDR3 spans 13 amino acids. The germline CDR1 and CDR2 sequences are ENHRY and SYGVKD. Written as DNA, the CDR3 is TGTGCCATCAGCGGACAGGGGGCATACGAGCAGTACTTC. Protein product: CAISGQGAYEQYF.

The chain recombines TRBV3-1 (or the pseudogene TRBV3-2) with TRBJ1-2, with 10 bases matching TRBD1. The CDR3 sequence is 17 residues long. Germline V gene sequence: CDR1 LGHDT, CDR2 YNNKEL (reference sequence). Germline trimming cut 1 base from V and 7 bases from J; bases unmatched to any gene: 12. In nucleotides, the CDR3 is TGTGCCAGCAGCCAAGCTATGATGGACAGGGGGTTAGGTGGCTACACCTTC. Its protein is CASSQAMMDRGLGGYTF.

This clone was counted only a few times. The CDR3 nucleotides are TGTGCCAGCAGCCGACTAGGGGCGGGAGAGACCCAGTACTTC. Protein product: CASSRLGAGETQYF. The chain recombines TRBV5-4 with TRBJ2-5, with D perhaps matching TRBD2 (6 bases). V dropped 4 bases and J dropped 4 bases, with 14 bases sitting between them. Germline V gene sequence: CDR1 SGHNT, CDR2 YYREEE (reference sequence). The CDR3 extends over 14 amino acids. Looking up the rest from reference TRBV5-4 and TRBJ2-5 gives the full variable domain: ETGVTQSPTHLIKTRGQQVTLRCSSQSGHNTVSWYQQALGQGPQFIFQYYREEENGRGNFPPRFSGLQFPNYSSELNVNALELDDSALYLCASSRLGAGETQYFGPGTRLLVL.

The chain couples TRBV27 to TRBJ2-3; 7 bases are a match to TRBD2. V gave up 2 bases and J gave up 0 bases; unmatched junction bases: 2. Germline V gene lookup returns CDR1 MNHEY and CDR2 SMNVEV (reference sequence). This CDR3 comprises 15 residues. The CDR3 sequence: CASSLERGSTDTQYF. DNA of the CDR3: TGTGCCAGCAGTTTAGAGCGGGGTAGCACAGATACGCAGTATTTT.

The chain is built from TRBV30 and TRBJ1-4, with TRBD1 matching 7 bases. The CDR3 runs 14 residues. Germline-derived CDR1 and CDR2 are GTSNPN and SVGIG (reference sequence). V lost 0 bases, J lost 5 bases, and 3 bases stayed unmatched. CDR3 loop: CAWSVGGPNEKLFF. The CDR3 DNA follows: TGTGCCTGGAGTGTAGGGGGCCCGAATGAAAAACTGTTTTTT. The full variable domain, completed using reference TRBV30 and TRBJ1-4, is SQTIHQWPATLVQPVGSPLSLECTVEGTSNPNLYWYRQAAGRGLQLLFYSVGIGQISSEVPQNLSASRPQDRQFILSSKKLLLSDSGFYLCAWSVGGPNEKLFFGSGTQLSVL.

This chain uses TRBV4-1 with TRBJ1-3; tentatively, D is TRBD1 (6 bases). With 6 bases removed from V and 4 bases from J, the gap between germline ends came to 16 bases. Germline V gene sequence: CDR1 MGHRA, CDR2 YSYEKL. This CDR3 comprises 15 residues. Written as DNA, the CDR3 is TGCGCCAGCAGTTCCGACAGGACCATAGGAAACACCATATATTTT. This translates into CASSSDRTIGNTIYF.

V usage is TRBV29-1 and J usage is TRBJ1-1; perhaps TRBD1 as D (6 bases). Trimming pared 6 bases from V and 5 bases from J, leaving 19 bases between. The CDR3 length is 14 residues. Per germline, CDR1 SQVTM and CDR2 ANQGSEA. CDR3 sequence reads: CSVRWDTYRTEAFF. CDR3 DNA sequence: TGCAGCGTACGCTGGGACACTTACCGGACTGAAGCTTTCTTT. Together with reference TRBV29-1 and TRBJ1-1, the CDR3 gives the full variable domain: SAVISQKPSRDICQRGTSLTIQCQVDSQVTMMFWYRQQPGQSLTLIATANQGSEATYESGFVIDKFPISRPNLTFSTLTVSNMSPEDSSIYLCSVRWDTYRTEAFFGQGTRLTVV.

The chain couples TRBV5-5 to TRBJ1-5; D might be TRBD1 (5 bases). Trimming shortened V by 3 bases and J by 0 bases, and 13 bases separated the two germline ends. The CDR3 is made up of 16 amino acids. Per the germline V gene, CDR1 is SGHKS and CDR2 is YYEKEE (reference sequence). The CDR3 sequence: CASSWGRAGSNQPQHF. DNA of the CDR3: TGTGCCAGCAGCTGGGGGAGAGCGGGTAGCAATCAGCCCCAGCATTTT. Complete variable domain (other parts from reference TRBV5-5 and TRBJ1-5): DAGVTQSPTHLIKTRGQQVTLRCSPISGHKSVSWYQQVLGQGPQFIFQYYEKEERGRGNFPDRFSARQFPNYSSELNVNALLLGDSALYLCASSWGRAGSNQPQHFGDGTRLSIL.

CDR3 sequence reads: CAIMTGLNTEAFF. CDR3 sequence (DNA): TGTGCCATCATGACAGGCCTTAACACTGAAGCTTTCTTT. The chain joins TRBV10-3 to TRBJ1-1; tentative D call: TRBD1 (6 bases). CDR1 is ENHRY, CDR2 SYGVKD, per germline. With 7 bases removed from V and 2 bases from J, the gap between germline ends came to 11 bases. This CDR3 region has 13 residues.